This TCR beta chain is drawn from a study of blood T cell repertoires in COVID-19. Study information: PBMCs, B-cell-depleted T cells, or T cells were the source of the cDNA or gDNA that made up the material.

Produced via immunoSEQ multiplex PCR; TCRdb's table is partial and in-frame only. The data show roughly 28,000 clones, less than 85% seen once. Germline trimming cut 6 bases from V and 6 bases from J; bases unmatched to any gene: 8. The germline gives CDR1 SNHLY, CDR2 FYNNEI. This CDR3 contains 14 residues. Sequencing was performed on peripheral blood. This clonotype was obtained from an elderly man with active or convalescent COVID-19. V usage is TRBV2 and J usage is TRBJ2-1, with 7 bases that match TRBD1. CDR3 coding DNA: TGTGCCAGCAGGTGGGACAGTTCGAGCAATGAGCAGTTCTTC. Residues: CASRWDSSSNEQFF.